Listed here are 18 T cell receptor beta chains from one sample, sequenced in a study of persistence of HIV-infected CD4 T cells. Sequencing used immunoSEQ version 4 in survey mode. The assay was immunoSEQ multiplex PCR, and TCRdb's table has in-frame clones only and misses some. The table includes roughly 41,000 clones, roughly 86% detected once. Which antigens these TCRs recognize remains unknown. Cells were stimulated nonspecifically with anti-CD3/anti-CD28 magnetic beads. Sorting of responding CD4+ T cells relied on upregulated CD40 ligand together with CD69. Sequenced material: CD4+ T cells sorted from PBMCs after roughly 20-hour stimulation, taken from a patient who received antiretroviral therapy. These receptors were taken from an adult man with HIV who was CMV-seropositive.

This clone was seen only once. The chain has TRBV2 and TRBJ2-3, with D tentatively TRBD1 (5 bases). V lost 4 bases, J lost 6 bases, and 14 bases lay in between. This CDR3 is built from 14 residues. Germline V lookup: CDR1 SNHLY, CDR2 FYNNEI. For the CDR3, the DNA is TGTGCCAGCAGTGTAAGGGGCCTGAAGGATACGCAGTATTTT. Translation gives CASSVRGLKDTQYF.

J is TRBJ2-1 and V is TRBV28; 10 positions match TRBD2. The CDR3 extends over 16 amino acids. Germline lookup yields CDR1 MDHEN and CDR2 SYDVKM. Unmatched junction bases numbered 5, after V lost 1 base and J lost 5 bases. In DNA form, the CDR3 reads TGTGCCAGCAGTTTATCCCTAGCGGGGGACGACAATGAGCAGTTCTTC. Protein product: CASSLSLAGDDNEQFF. Based on the CDR3 plus reference TRBV28 and TRBJ2-1, the full variable domain is DVKVTQSSRYLVKRTGEKVFLECVQDMDHENMFWYRQDPGLGLRLIYFSYDVKMKEKGDIPEGYSVSREKKERFSLILESASTNQTSMYLCASSLSLAGDDNEQFFGPGTRLTVL.

Here the CDR3 reads CASKGVDGYEQYF. The CDR3 DNA reads TGTGCCAGCAAAGGGGTGGACGGCTACGAGCAGTACTTC. The chain recombines TRBV27 with TRBJ2-7, with D possibly TRBD1 on 5 matching bases. Germline CDR1 and CDR2: MNHEY and SMNVEV (reference sequence). The V gene lost 7 bases and the J gene lost 3 bases, with 13 bases spanning the gap. This CDR3 region has 13 residues.

This chain uses TRBV4-2 with TRBJ2-1; 7 positions agree with TRBD2. Germline CDR1 and CDR2: LGHNA and YNFKEQ. The junction had 7 bases not matched to a gene; V was cut back by 2 bases and J by 3 bases. This CDR3 contains 16 residues. This chain's CDR3 is CASSQSGLADYNEQFF. CDR3 nucleotide sequence: TGTGCCAGCAGCCAATCGGGGCTAGCGGACTACAATGAGCAGTTCTTC.

This clone has just one count. This chain connects TRBV9 to TRBJ2-5; TRBD2 matches at 10 bases. With V trimmed by 2 bases and J by 1 base, 5 bases remained unmatched. Germline lookup yields CDR1 SGDLS and CDR2 YYNGEE. CDR3 length: 16 residues. In nucleotides, the CDR3 is TGTGCCAGCAGCGTGGGTACTAGCGGGATCCAAGAGACCCAGTACTTC. Protein: CASSVGTSGIQETQYF.

V is TRBV3-1 (or the pseudogene TRBV3-2) and J is TRBJ1-1, with D perhaps matching TRBD1 (6 bases). Trimming pared 3 bases from V and 1 base from J, leaving 9 bases between. Germline CDR1 reads LGHDT; CDR2 reads YNNKEL (reference sequence). The length of the CDR3 is 14 residues. CDR3 loop: CASSQRTANTEAFF. The CDR3 nucleotides are TGTGCCAGCAGCCAGAGGACAGCGAACACTGAAGCTTTCTTT.

This sequence joins TRBV27 and TRBJ2-7; maybe TRBD1 (5 bases). V was clipped by 8 bases and J by 2 bases, with 16 bases between them. Germline CDR1 MNHEY, CDR2 SMNVEV (reference sequence). This CDR3 contains 14 residues. The CDR3 DNA reads TGTGCCAGCGGTAGGGGTACAGGTCCCTACGAGCAGTACTTC. This gives the protein CASGRGTGPYEQYF.

The J gene is TRBJ1-4, the V gene TRBV6-5, with D perhaps matching TRBD1 (5 bases). This CDR3 region has 14 residues. The germline gives CDR1 MNHEY, CDR2 SVGAGI. V was pared by 3 bases and J by 6 bases, with 11 bases between. CDR3 sequence (DNA): TGTGCCAGCAGTTATAACCGCAGGGATGAAAAACTGTTTTTT. Its protein product is CASSYNRRDEKLFF.

V gene TRBV10-2 combines with J gene TRBJ2-7, with TRBD2 matching 10 bases. The CDR3 has 17 residues. Germline V lookup: CDR1 WSHSY, CDR2 SAAADI. J gave up 6 bases and V 6 bases, and 17 bases lay outside the gene matches. CDR3 sequence reads: CASRGVLAGERSAEQYF. CDR3 sequence (DNA): TGCGCCAGCAGGGGGGTCCTAGCGGGAGAGCGAAGCGCCGAGCAGTACTTC.

This chain links TRBV5-6 with TRBJ2-2, with TRBD1 identical over 9 bases. Germline V gene lookup returns CDR1 SGHDT and CDR2 YYEEEE. V trimming: 4 bases; J trimming: 5 bases; junction bases outside the gene matches: 12. The CDR3 contains 17 residues. The CDR3 here is CASSAGTGRWGTGELFF. In DNA, the CDR3 is TGTGCCAGCAGCGCAGGGACAGGGAGGTGGGGAACCGGGGAGCTGTTTTTT.

The rearrangement joins TRBV24-1 to TRBJ1-5, with unresolved D. Trimming left V 4 bases short and J 7 bases short, with 10 bases between. Germline lookup yields CDR1 KGHDR and CDR2 SFDVKD. This CDR3 comprises 13 residues. The DNA of the CDR3 is TGTGCCACCAGTGAAAAGGGTAGCCAGCCCCAGCATTTT. Translating it yields CATSEKGSQPQHF.

The V gene is TRBV11-3, the J gene TRBJ2-2, with D possibly matching TRBD1 (6 bases). Looked up from germline, CDR1 is SGHNT and CDR2 is YENEEA. The CDR3 is 16 residues long. The V end lost 4 bases, the J end lost 1 base, and 13 bases lay between the germline ends. The CDR3 here is CASSSSDRRNTGELFF. Here the CDR3 DNA reads TGTGCCAGCAGCTCCAGCGACAGGAGGAACACCGGGGAGCTGTTTTTT.

The gene calls are TRBV3-1 (or the pseudogene TRBV3-2) and TRBJ2-1; D gene uncertain. The V end lost 2 bases, the J end lost 0 bases, and 11 bases lay between the germline ends. Germline V gene data show CDR1 as LGHDT and CDR2 as YNNKEL (reference sequence). The CDR3 has 16 residues. The CDR3 DNA is TGTGCCAGCAGCCAAAACTCCCTTCGCTCCTACAATGAGCAGTTCTTC. Translation gives CASSQNSLRSYNEQFF.

J is TRBJ1-6 and V is TRBV6-5, with D hard to call. V shed 7 bases and J shed 9 bases, with 19 bases lying between them. The germline gives CDR1 MNHEY, CDR2 SVGAGI. The CDR3 contains 15 residues. CDR3 DNA sequence: TGTGCCAGCACCGGTTTCGACCCGGTGGGTTCACCCCTCCACTTT. This sequence encodes CASTGFDPVGSPLHF.

The rearrangement uses TRBV21-1 and TRBJ2-4. TRBV21-1 is shown as a pseudogene. CDR3 length equals 17 residues. As DNA, the CDR3 is TGTGCCAGCAGCAAAGCGCTTTGGTATCAAGCCAAAAACATTCAGTACTTC. It yields the protein CASSKALWYQAKNIQYF.

V usage is TRBV7-2 and J usage is TRBJ2-1; 9 bases are shared with TRBD2. This CDR3 contains 15 residues. The germline gives CDR1 SGHTA, CDR2 FQGNSA. With 1 base clipped from V and 9 bases from J, the junction kept 7 bases outside the gene matches. The CDR3 protein is CASSLGGGARGEQFF. The CDR3 nucleotides read TGTGCCAGCAGCTTAGGCGGGGGGGCCCGCGGTGAGCAGTTCTTC.

This clone was seen more than once but under ten times. The rearrangement uses TRBV7-6 and TRBJ2-3, with D hard to call. The germline CDR1 and CDR2 sequences are SGHVS and FNYEAQ. The V end was cut by 1 base, the J end by 5 bases, with 4 bases between. The CDR3 extends over 12 amino acids. The CDR3 reads CASSLVGDTQYF. The CDR3, as DNA: TGTGCCAGCAGCTTAGTAGGAGATACGCAGTATTTT. The full variable domain, its missing parts supplied by reference TRBV7-6 and TRBJ2-3, is GAGVSQSPRYKVTKRGQDVALRCDPISGHVSLYWYRQALGQGPEFLTYFNYEAQQDKSGLPNDRFSAERPEGSISTLTIQRTEQRDSAMYRCASSLVGDTQYFGPGTRLTVL.

The rearrangement joins TRBV27 to TRBJ2-7; possible D gene TRBD2, 5 bases. V lost 6 bases, J lost 6 bases, and 18 bases lay in between. This CDR3 is 14 amino acids long. From germline, CDR1 is MNHEY and CDR2 SMNVEV (reference sequence). The DNA of the CDR3 is TGTGCCAGCAGGATCCTTCGAGGGTTCGGCGAGCAGTACTTC. This sequence encodes CASRILRGFGEQYF.